Listed below are T cell receptor beta chains from one sample, sequenced in a study of cytomegalovirus exposure and HLA in healthy donors. Sequencing was performed with immunoSEQ multiplex PCR; in TCRdb, only in-frame clones are kept and a portion is missing. The sample includes roughly 130,000 clones, roughly 78% of them seen just once. Sequences were obtained from PBMCs. Receptor source: a man aged 35-49 years in good health and CMV-seronegative. CDR3s include the opening cysteine and the closing phenylalanine or tryptophan. D genes are given only for firm matches. Clone size appears in some rows only: once, few, many, or a class for an expanded clone.

v_gene	d_gene	j_gene	abundance	CDR3aa	CDR3nt
TRBV4-1	NA	TRBJ2-1	NA	CASSQSPQAGEQFF	TGCGCCAGCAGCCAAAGCCCGCAGGCGGGTGAGCAGTTCTTC
TRBV5-5	NA	TRBJ1-2	NA	CASSLWEFYGYTF	TGTGCCAGCAGCTTGTGGGAGTTCTATGGCTACACCTTC
TRBV6-5	TRBD1	TRBJ1-6	NA	CACGQGHNSPLHF	TGTGCCTGCGGACAGGGGCATAATTCACCCCTCCACTTT
TRBV18	TRBD2	TRBJ2-5	NA	CASSPGLGEETQYF	TGTGCCAGCTCACCGGGACTAGGGGAAGAGACCCAGTACTTC
TRBV6-5	TRBD2	TRBJ2-1	NA	CASSYLAGAGYNEQFF	TGTGCCAGCAGTTATCTAGCGGGGGCCGGTTACAATGAGCAGTTCTTC
TRBV2	NA	TRBJ2-3	NA	CASTPQGTDTQYF	TGTGCCAGCACCCCGCAGGGAACAGATACGCAGTATTTT
TRBV5-6	NA	TRBJ1-2	NA	CASARGEPHYGYTF	TGTGCCAGCGCTCGGGGGGAACCCCACTATGGCTACACCTTC
TRBV9	TRBD2	TRBJ2-1	NA	CASSVGGGTVYNEQFF	TGTGCCAGCAGCGTAGGGGGGGGGACGGTATACAATGAGCAGTTCTTC
TRBV28	NA	TRBJ1-5	NA	CASSLDRNQPQHF	TGTGCCAGCAGCCTCGATCGGAATCAGCCCCAGCATTTT
TRBV9	NA	TRBJ2-7	NA	CASSPPGASYEQYF	TGTGCCAGCAGCCCGCCGGGAGCTTCCTACGAGCAGTACTTC
TRBV6-1	TRBD1	TRBJ2-2	few	CASRAGTANTGELFF	TGTGCCAGCAGGGCCGGGACAGCTAACACCGGGGAGCTGTTTTTT
TRBV30	TRBD1	TRBJ1-1	NA	CAWSVQGAANTEAFF	TGTGCCTGGAGTGTACAGGGGGCGGCGAACACTGAAGCTTTCTTT
TRBV7-9	NA	TRBJ1-1	once	CASSNLVGGNTEAFF	TGTGCCAGCAGTAACTTAGTAGGGGGGAACACTGAAGCTTTCTTT
TRBV6-5	NA	TRBJ2-5	NA	CASSYQRTQETQYF	TGTGCCAGCAGTTACCAGCGGACCCAAGAGACCCAGTACTTC
TRBV9	NA	TRBJ2-5	NA	CASSPRPGGMGRETQYF	TGTGCCAGCAGCCCTAGGCCCGGAGGGATGGGGCGAGAGACCCAGTACTTC
TRBV5-1	TRBD1	TRBJ1-4	once	CASSLRAQGNEKLFF	TGCGCCAGCAGCCTCCGCGCACAGGGGAATGAAAAACTGTTTTTT
TRBV6-8	NA	TRBJ2-7	NA	CASSYPWGEVNEQYF	TGTGCCAGCAGTTACCCATGGGGGGAGGTAAACGAGCAGTACTTC
TRBV5-4	NA	TRBJ2-7	NA	CASSLDTGFEQYF	TGTGCCAGCAGCTTGGATACAGGGTTCGAGCAGTACTTC
TRBV6-5	NA	TRBJ2-5	NA	CASTRPRSGQETQYF	TGTGCCAGCACTCGCCCTCGCTCAGGACAAGAGACCCAGTACTTC
TRBV5-1	NA	TRBJ2-2	NA	CASSLGLGRGTGELFF	TGCGCCAGCAGCTTGGGGCTGGGGAGAGGGACCGGGGAGCTGTTTTTT
TRBV5-3	NA	TRBJ2-5	NA	CARSLVIQVNQKQETQYF	TGTGCCAGAAGCTTGGTAATACAGGTCAACCAAAAACAAGAGACCCAGTACTTC
TRBV7-9	NA	TRBJ1-5	NA	CASSLGTVYSNQPQHF	TGTGCCAGCAGCTTAGGGACAGTGTATAGCAATCAGCCCCAGCATTTT
TRBV2	NA	TRBJ2-7	NA	CASSVRLGFYEQYF	TGTGCCAGCAGTGTCCGGCTAGGTTTCTACGAGCAGTACTTC
TRBV6-9	TRBD2	TRBJ2-7	NA	CASTEASGRGSEQYF	TGTGCCAGCACCGAAGCTAGCGGGAGAGGCTCAGAGCAGTACTTC
TRBV7-2	TRBD1	TRBJ1-5	once	CASSSTGDSNQPQHF	TGTGCCAGCAGCTCCACAGGGGATAGCAATCAGCCCCAGCATTTT
TRBV7-9	NA	TRBJ1-1	NA	CASSLSFGRMNTEAFF	TGTGCCAGCAGCTTATCGTTTGGCAGAATGAACACTGAAGCTTTCTTT
TRBV5-6	TRBD1	TRBJ2-7	NA	CATEDRVTYEQYF	TGTGCCACAGAGGACAGGGTCACCTACGAGCAGTACTTC
TRBV7-6	TRBD1	TRBJ1-5	NA	CASSLGTGDQPQHF	TGTGCCAGCAGCTTGGGGACAGGAGATCAGCCCCAGCATTTT
TRBV30	TRBD1	TRBJ2-7	once	CAWKGQGRYEQYF	TGTGCCTGGAAGGGACAGGGACGGTACGAGCAGTACTTC
TRBV7-9	NA	TRBJ2-7	NA	CASSLDSNRDEQYF	TGTGCCAGCAGCTTGGACTCAAACAGGGACGAGCAGTACTTC
TRBV5-1	TRBD2	TRBJ2-7	NA	CASSSGFKYGTRDEQYF	TGCGCCAGCAGCTCTGGCTTCAAATACGGGACTAGAGACGAGCAGTACTTC
TRBV6-5	NA	TRBJ2-5	once	CASSYTTRETQYF	TGTGCCAGCAGTTACACGACGAGGGAGACCCAGTACTTC
TRBV27	TRBD2	TRBJ2-3	NA	CASSAPLAGGTESTDTQYF	TGTGCCAGCAGTGCGCCACTCGCGGGGGGTACTGAGAGCACAGATACGCAGTATTTT
TRBV18	TRBD1	TRBJ2-2	NA	CASSPSWWQGANAGELFF	TGTGCCAGCTCACCAAGTTGGTGGCAGGGGGCTAACGCCGGGGAGCTGTTTTTT
TRBV27	TRBD1	TRBJ2-2	NA	CASRPSQGDTGELFF	TGTGCCAGCAGGCCTTCACAGGGGGACACCGGGGAGCTGTTTTTT
TRBV7-6	TRBD1	TRBJ2-5	NA	CASSPRTGQETQYF	TGTGCCAGCAGTCCTAGGACAGGCCAAGAGACCCAGTACTTC
TRBV5-4	TRBD1	TRBJ2-7	NA	CASSLAGTVGYEQYF	TGTGCCAGCAGCTTGGCCGGGACAGTGGGCTACGAGCAGTACTTC
TRBV10-2	NA	TRBJ1-5	NA	CASSEGRVGRNQPQHF	TGCGCCAGCAGTGAGGGCAGGGTGGGAAGAAATCAGCCCCAGCATTTT
TRBV2	NA	TRBJ1-4	NA	CASSEMTGTNEKLFF	TGTGCCAGCAGTGAGATGACGGGGACAAATGAAAAACTGTTTTTT
TRBV18	TRBD1	TRBJ2-1	NA	CASSPTGGTYNEQFF	TGTGCCAGCTCACCAACAGGGGGTACCTACAATGAGCAGTTCTTC
TRBV28	TRBD1	TRBJ2-1	NA	CASSDTGGHNEQFF	TGTGCCAGCAGTGATACAGGGGGCCACAATGAGCAGTTCTTC
TRBV10-2	NA	TRBJ2-3	NA	CASSGYSTDTQYF	TGCGCCAGCAGTGGCTACAGCACAGATACGCAGTATTTT
TRBV2	NA	TRBJ1-1	NA	CASSVLTEAFF	TGTGCCAGCAGTGTGTTAACTGAAGCTTTCTTT
TRBV7-3	NA	TRBJ2-1	NA	CASSFGASNEQFF	TGTGCCAGCAGCTTTGGAGCGTCCAATGAGCAGTTCTTC
TRBV12-5	TRBD1	TRBJ2-1	once	CASGPPGGSYNEQFF	TGTGCTAGTGGTCCCCCAGGGGGCTCCTACAATGAGCAGTTCTTC
TRBV29-1	NA	TRBJ1-1	few	CSHRRTTNTEAFF	TGCAGCCACAGAAGGACAACGAACACTGAAGCTTTCTTT